The clone carrying this TCR beta chain was counted at least ten times. The antigen remains unidentified. At one of its ends the junction is not consistent with the germline gene, which may arise from a read error. CDR3 length: 13 residues. From germline, CDR1 is LGHNA and CDR2 YSLEER. TCRdb independently ran MiXCR on the PCR reads; one entry per CDR3 protein. The sample includes about 320,000 distinct CDR3 sequences, roughly 23% of them seen just once. This sample is drawn from a study of molecular identifiers for immune sequencing clone quantification. Study-level findings and limits: More than 97% of effector molecules, versus under 1% of naive-cell molecules, belonged to clones above 20 RNA copies. Barcodes shared by identical TCR molecules could lead to underestimated sizes of highly expanded clones.

The clonotype comes from a human donor in good health. Some libraries in this study had Jurkat cell RNA spiked in. The sample taken for sequencing was naive CD8+ T cells from blood, with Jurkat cell RNA spiked in. Subset indicated: FACS-sorted CD8+CD4-CCR7+CD45RA+ naive T cells. The rearrangement links TRBV4-3 to TRBJ1-1, with no clear D. CDR3 residues: CASSPSPGTEAFF. The CDR3 region has the DNA TGTGCCAGCAGTCCCTCCCCGGGGACTGAAGCTTTCTTT.